A single sample gave rise to the 25 T cell receptor beta chains below, sequenced in a study of cytomegalovirus exposure and HLA in healthy donors. PCR employed 60 Vbeta and 13 Jbeta primers. Assay used: immunoSEQ multiplex PCR; TCRdb lists only in-frame clones, some missing. The sample lists some 200,000 clones; 75% to 90% were seen once. The sample comprised PBMCs. Every receptor here comes from a man in his forties in good health and CMV-seropositive.

This clone was seen a few times. V and J are TRBV27 and TRBJ2-5; 11 bases align to TRBD1. The CDR3 consists of 13 residues. V lost 6 bases, J lost 6 bases, and 3 bases stayed unmatched. Germline V CDR1 and CDR2: MNHEY, SMNVEV (reference sequence). This CDR3 is CASSGQGAQTQYF. CDR3 sequence (DNA): TGTGCCAGCAGCGGACAGGGGGCGCAGACCCAGTACTTC.

The CDR3: CASSKTGGSTDTQYF. In DNA form, the CDR3 reads TGTGCCAGCAGCAAGACAGGTGGATCCACAGATACGCAGTATTTT. The rearrangement joins TRBV7-3 to TRBJ2-3, with a possible D match to TRBD1 (6 bases). This CDR3 spans 15 amino acids. Trimming removed 5 bases at V and 2 bases at J, with 14 bases between. From germline, CDR1 is SGHTA and CDR2 FQGTGA.

The genes are TRBV4-3 and TRBJ1-6, with TRBD1 identical over 12 bases. Losses at the gene ends were 3 bases for V and 10 bases for J; bases not matched to a gene: 10. Germline CDR1 is LGHNA and CDR2 is YSLEER. The length of the CDR3 is 17 residues. The CDR3 loop is CASSQSGTGGSGSPLHF. CDR3 nucleotide sequence: TGCGCCAGCAGCCAGTCCGGGACAGGGGGCTCGGGGTCACCCCTCCACTTT.

The CDR3 DNA reads TGTGCCAGCAGCTTATATCGGCTACTAGCGGGGGGGTTGGAGACCCAGTACTTC. Amino acid sequence: CASSLYRLLAGGLETQYF. The J gene is TRBJ2-5, the V gene TRBV11-2; 13 nucleotides align to TRBD2. The CDR3 extends over 18 amino acids. Germline CDR1 SGHAT, CDR2 FQNNGV. The trim removed 2 bases at V and 5 bases at J, leaving 11 bases unmatched.

This clone was detected a few times. The chain uses TRBV4-1 and TRBJ1-5; D is possibly TRBD1 (5 bases). Germline V gene lookup returns CDR1 MGHRA and CDR2 YSYEKL. V lost 4 bases, J lost 1 base, and 17 bases lay in between. This CDR3 has 17 amino acids. For the CDR3, the DNA is TGCGCCAGCAGCCCACATGGGGCAGGGCTGAGCAATCAGCCCCAGCATTTT. This encodes CASSPHGAGLSNQPQHF.

The V call is TRBV27, the J call TRBJ1-2; TRBD1 aligns across 9 bases. The CDR3 consists of 17 residues. The trim removed 3 bases at V and 8 bases at J, leaving 16 bases unmatched. Germline V gene lookup returns CDR1 MNHEY and CDR2 SMNVEV (reference sequence). The CDR3 reads CASSLYTVGQGERGYTF. CDR3 sequence (DNA): TGTGCCAGCAGTTTGTACACCGTGGGACAGGGCGAGAGGGGCTACACCTTC.

J is TRBJ2-1 and V is TRBV4-1; tentative D call: TRBD1 (6 bases). This CDR3 contains 12 residues. The ends were cut back, 0 bases at V and 9 bases at J, with 6 bases in the middle. Germline assignment: CDR1 MGHRA and CDR2 YSYEKL. The CDR3 loop reads CASSQEGGEQFF. In DNA, the CDR3 is TGCGCCAGCAGCCAAGAAGGGGGTGAGCAGTTCTTC.

The chain is built from TRBV19 and TRBJ2-5; a weak D match, TRBD1 (5 bases). The length of the CDR3 is 13 residues. The V gene's germline CDR1 is LNHDA and CDR2 SQIVND (reference sequence). Trimming took 5 bases from V and 3 from J, leaving 10 bases between them. The CDR3 here is CASSLGREETQYF. CDR3 nucleotides: TGTGCCAGTAGTCTAGGCAGGGAAGAGACCCAGTACTTC.

This clone was recorded a few times. The chain recombines TRBV2 with TRBJ1-1; D uncertain. CDR3 length: 12 residues. V gave up 8 bases and J gave up 3 bases, with 10 bases separating them. Per the germline V gene, CDR1 is SNHLY and CDR2 is FYNNEI. CDR3 region: CASGFRDTEAFF. CDR3 DNA sequence: TGTGCCAGCGGATTCCGGGACACTGAAGCTTTCTTT.

This clone was detected only a few times. The chain has TRBV19 and TRBJ2-6; D uncertain. Trimming took off 1 base at V and 3 bases at J, with 10 bases between the two ends. This CDR3 comprises 16 residues. Germline lookup yields CDR1 LNHDA and CDR2 SQIVND (reference sequence). The CDR3, as DNA: TGTGCCAGTAGTATAGGATCACGAGGTGGGGCCAACGTCCTGACTTTC. As protein: CASSIGSRGGANVLTF.

CDR3 nucleotides: TGTGCCTGGAGGCAGAGAGGAGGATTCGGAAACACCATATATTTT. It codes for CAWRQRGGFGNTIYF. This rearrangement joins TRBV30 to TRBJ1-3; no definite D call. The CDR3 has 15 amino acids. Germline loops: CDR1 GTSNPN, CDR2 SVGIG (reference sequence). V lost 3 bases and J lost 4, with 16 bases in between.

The chain uses TRBV4-1 and TRBJ2-1; D possibly corresponds to TRBD2 (7 bases). V lost 8 bases and J 5 bases, leaving 16 bases between the germline ends. Germline V lookup: CDR1 MGHRA, CDR2 YSYEKL. The CDR3 has 14 residues. The CDR3 DNA follows: TGCGCCAGCGCATTGGGGGGGCAACACAATGAGCAGTTCTTC. Its protein is CASALGGQHNEQFF.

This clone was recorded a few times. The CDR3 spells CASSEVGGRGEKLFF. The CDR3 nucleotides read TGTGCCAGCAGTGAAGTGGGGGGGCGTGGGGAAAAACTGTTTTTT. The chain combines TRBV6-1 with TRBJ1-4; D perhaps matches TRBD1 (6 bases). The CDR3 is made up of 15 amino acids. The germline CDR1 and CDR2 sequences are MNHNS and SASEGT. V lost 1 base, J lost 8 bases, and 14 bases lay in between.

The chain couples TRBV28 to TRBJ1-5; maybe TRBD1 (6 bases). The CDR3 runs to 18 residues. The germline gives CDR1 MDHEN, CDR2 SYDVKM. V lost 3 bases and J lost 4, with 22 bases in between. The CDR3 region is CASSLPPFTGTLNQPQHF. The DNA of the CDR3 is TGTGCCAGCAGTTTGCCCCCCTTTACCGGGACACTTAATCAGCCCCAGCATTTT. The complete variable domain, with remaining parts taken from reference TRBV28 and TRBJ1-5, reads DVKVTQSSRYLVKRTGEKVFLECVQDMDHENMFWYRQDPGLGLRLIYFSYDVKMKEKGDIPEGYSVSREKKERFSLILESASTNQTSMYLCASSLPPFTGTLNQPQHFGDGTRLSIL.

J is TRBJ1-3 and V is TRBV27, with 8 bases aligning to TRBD1. Trimming cost V 5 bases and J 2 bases; bases outside gene matches: 8. The germline gives CDR1 MNHEY, CDR2 SMNVEV (reference sequence). There are 16 residues in the CDR3. The CDR3 spells CASSPYRGIAGNTIYF. CDR3 DNA: TGTGCCAGCAGTCCTTACAGGGGGATCGCTGGAAACACCATATATTTT.

The chain is built from TRBV5-4 and TRBJ2-7; D call uncertain. The CDR3 totals 14 residues. Germline assignment: CDR1 SGHNT and CDR2 YYREEE (reference sequence). V was trimmed by 0 bases and J by 2 bases, leaving 9 bases between them. CDR3 nucleotide sequence: TGTGCCAGCAGCTTGGAACAGTCCGCCTACGAGCAGTACTTC. It encodes CASSLEQSAYEQYF.

CDR3 coding DNA: TGTGCCAGCAGCTCCGGCGGACAGGGAGGGATCAATCAGCCCCAGCATTTT. This translates into CASSSGGQGGINQPQHF. The chain couples TRBV5-6 to TRBJ1-5; 8 positions match TRBD1. After removal of 3 bases from V and 3 bases from J, the junction contained 11 bases not matched to a gene. The germline CDR1 and CDR2 sequences are SGHDT and YYEEEE. CDR3 length equals 17 residues.

The CDR3 nucleotides read TGTGCCAGCTCACCTGGGGGGGGTGAGCAGTTCTTC. Encoded protein: CASSPGGGEQFF. The chain recombines TRBV18 with TRBJ2-1; 7 positions agree with TRBD2. Trimming took 3 bases from V and 9 from J; bases not matched to a gene: 2. This CDR3 is 12 amino acids long. CDR1 is KGHSH, CDR2 LQKENI, per germline. Combining the CDR3 with reference TRBV18 and TRBJ2-1 gives the whole variable domain NAGVMQNPRHLVRRRGQEARLRCSPMKGHSHVYWYRQLPEEGLKFMVYLQKENIIDESGMPKERFSAEFPKEGPSILRIQQVVRGDSAAYFCASSPGGGEQFFGPGTRLTVL.

The chain uses TRBV19 and TRBJ2-7, with a weak D call TRBD1 (5 bases). V lost 3 bases and J 5 bases, leaving 20 bases between the germline ends. CDR1 is LNHDA and CDR2 is SQIVND in the germline V gene (reference sequence). The CDR3 covers 16 residues. The CDR3 DNA reads as TGTGCCAGTAGTATTCTTCTGGTCGGCAGGGTGAACGAGCAGTACTTC. Its translation: CASSILLVGRVNEQYF.

Concerning this clone itself: This same CDR3 is encoded by further DNA sequences in the sample. The V and J genes are TRBV19 and TRBJ1-4; the D gene is possibly TRBD1 (6 bases). The germline V and J ends were trimmed by 5 bases and 0 bases, with 7 bases remaining between them. Looked up from germline, CDR1 is LNHDA and CDR2 is SQIVND (reference sequence). This CDR3 has 14 residues. This chain's CDR3 is CASSHRATNEKLFF. The CDR3 DNA reads as TGTGCCAGTAGTCACAGGGCAACTAATGAAAAACTGTTTTTT.

J is TRBJ2-7 and V is TRBV7-2; 10 bases are shared with TRBD2. Unmatched junction bases numbered 11, after V lost 5 bases and J lost 1 base. The CDR3 runs 17 residues. Germline CDR1 is SGHTA and CDR2 is FQGNSA. For the CDR3, the DNA is TGTGCCAGCAGCGCGCGACTCGCTAGCGGGGGTTCCTACGAGCAGTACTTC. Translating gives CASSARLASGGSYEQYF.

This chain connects TRBV9 to TRBJ2-3, with unresolved D. Germline CDR1 reads SGDLS; CDR2 reads YYNGEE. CDR3 length equals 13 residues. Trimming removed 0 bases from V and 3 bases from J, with 5 bases in between. CDR3 amino acids: CASSVDGTDTQYF. The CDR3 DNA is TGTGCCAGCAGCGTAGACGGTACAGATACGCAGTATTTT.

The chain's CDR3 is CAISRTSGGATGELFF. CDR3 coding DNA: TGTGCCATCAGTAGGACTAGCGGGGGGGCGACCGGGGAGCTGTTTTTT. This chain uses TRBV10-3 with TRBJ2-2, with 15 bases fitting TRBD2. CDR3 length equals 16 residues. The junction had 3 bases not matched to a gene; V was cut back by 5 bases and J by 5 bases. Germline V gene data show CDR1 as ENHRY and CDR2 as SYGVKD.

V usage is TRBV7-9 and J usage is TRBJ1-3; no clear D. CDR1 and CDR2 (germline): SEHNR, FQNEAQ (reference sequence). The CDR3 is made up of 11 amino acids. V was clipped by 5 bases and J by 8 bases, with 7 bases between them. In nucleotides, the CDR3 is TGTGCCAGCAGCCTCCTCGACACCATATATTTT. This sequence encodes CASSLLDTIYF.

This clone was observed a handful of times. V is TRBV6-5 and J is TRBJ2-5; TRBD1 agrees at 10 bases. Trimming removed 2 bases from V and 4 bases from J; junction bases left unmatched: 4. The germline V gene encodes CDR1 MNHEY and CDR2 SVGAGI. The CDR3 runs to 15 residues. Written as DNA, the CDR3 is TGTGCCAGCAGTTACGCGGGACAGGGGATAGAGACCCAGTACTTC. Translating gives CASSYAGQGIETQYF.